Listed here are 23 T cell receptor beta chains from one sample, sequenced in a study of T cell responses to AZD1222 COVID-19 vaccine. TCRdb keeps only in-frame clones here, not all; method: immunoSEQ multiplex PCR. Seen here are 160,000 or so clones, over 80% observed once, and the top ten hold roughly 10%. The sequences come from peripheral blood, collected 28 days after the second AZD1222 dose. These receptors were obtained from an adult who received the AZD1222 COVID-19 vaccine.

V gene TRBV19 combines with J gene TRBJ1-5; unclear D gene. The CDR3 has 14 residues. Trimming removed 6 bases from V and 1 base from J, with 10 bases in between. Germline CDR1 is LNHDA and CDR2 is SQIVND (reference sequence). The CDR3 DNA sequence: TGTGCCAGTAGCGACCAAGGAAGCAATCAGCCCCAGCATTTT. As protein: CASSDQGSNQPQHF.

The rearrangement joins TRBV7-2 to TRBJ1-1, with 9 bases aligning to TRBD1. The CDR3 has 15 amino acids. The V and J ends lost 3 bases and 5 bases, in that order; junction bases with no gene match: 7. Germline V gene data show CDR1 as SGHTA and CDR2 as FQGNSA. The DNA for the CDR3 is TGTGCCAGCAGCTTTGGACGACAGGGGGGAACTGAAGCTTTCTTT. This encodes CASSFGRQGGTEAFF.

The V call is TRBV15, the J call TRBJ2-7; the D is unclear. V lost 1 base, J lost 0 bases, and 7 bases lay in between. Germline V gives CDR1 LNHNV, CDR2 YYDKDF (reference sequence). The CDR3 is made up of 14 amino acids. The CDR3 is CATSRGGTSYEQYF. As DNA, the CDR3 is TGTGCCACCAGCAGAGGGGGAACCTCCTACGAGCAGTACTTC.

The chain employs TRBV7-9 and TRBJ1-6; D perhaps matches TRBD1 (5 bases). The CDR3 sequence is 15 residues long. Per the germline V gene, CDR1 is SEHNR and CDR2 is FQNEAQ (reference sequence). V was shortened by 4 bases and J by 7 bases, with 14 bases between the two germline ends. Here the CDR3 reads CASSWGGRKNSPLHF. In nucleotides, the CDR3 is TGTGCCAGCAGCTGGGGGGGACGGAAAAATTCACCCCTCCACTTT.

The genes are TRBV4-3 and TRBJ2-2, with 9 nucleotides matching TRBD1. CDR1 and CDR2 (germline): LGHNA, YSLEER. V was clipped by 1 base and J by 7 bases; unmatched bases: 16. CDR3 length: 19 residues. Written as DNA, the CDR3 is TGCGCCAGCAGCCAAGTGGTCATGGGGACAGGGAACGTCGGCGGGGAGCTGTTTTTT. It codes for CASSQVVMGTGNVGGELFF.

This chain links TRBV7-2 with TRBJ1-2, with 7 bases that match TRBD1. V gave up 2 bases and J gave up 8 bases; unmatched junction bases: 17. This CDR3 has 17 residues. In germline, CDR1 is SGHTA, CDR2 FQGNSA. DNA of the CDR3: TGTGCCAGCAGCTTACAAGAGGGGGCGAAAACGGCAAACGGCTACACCTTC. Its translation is CASSLQEGAKTANGYTF.

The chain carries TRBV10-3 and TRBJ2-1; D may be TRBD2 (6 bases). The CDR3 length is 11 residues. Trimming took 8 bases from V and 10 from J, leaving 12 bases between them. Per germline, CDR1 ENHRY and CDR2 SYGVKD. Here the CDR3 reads CAISIGGEQFF. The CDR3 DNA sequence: TGTGCCATCTCGATTGGAGGGGAGCAGTTCTTC.

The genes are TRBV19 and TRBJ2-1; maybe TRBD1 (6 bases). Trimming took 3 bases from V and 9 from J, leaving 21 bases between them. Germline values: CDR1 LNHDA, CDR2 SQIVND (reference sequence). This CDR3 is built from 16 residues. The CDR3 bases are TGTGCCAGTAGTATCCTATCCGGACAGCTCGTCGGTGAGCAGTTCTTC. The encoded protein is CASSILSGQLVGEQFF. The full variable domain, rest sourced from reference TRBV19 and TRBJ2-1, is DGGITQSPKYLFRKEGQNVTLSCEQNLNHDAMYWYRQDPGQGLRLIYYSQIVNDFQKGDIAEGYSVSREKKESFPLTVTSAQKNPTAFYLCASSILSGQLVGEQFFGPGTRLTVL.

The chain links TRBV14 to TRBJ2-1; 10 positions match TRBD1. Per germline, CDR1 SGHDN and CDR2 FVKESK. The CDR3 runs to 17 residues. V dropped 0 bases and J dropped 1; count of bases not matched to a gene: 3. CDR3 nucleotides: TGTGCCAGCAGCCAAGATACGGGACAGGGGTCCTACAATGAGCAGTTCTTC. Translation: CASSQDTGQGSYNEQFF.

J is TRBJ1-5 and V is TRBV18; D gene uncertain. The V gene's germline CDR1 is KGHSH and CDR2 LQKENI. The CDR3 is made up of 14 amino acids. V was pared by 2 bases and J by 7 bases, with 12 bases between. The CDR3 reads CASSPGIAGQPQHF. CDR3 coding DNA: TGTGCCAGCTCACCAGGTATCGCGGGGCAGCCCCAGCATTTT.

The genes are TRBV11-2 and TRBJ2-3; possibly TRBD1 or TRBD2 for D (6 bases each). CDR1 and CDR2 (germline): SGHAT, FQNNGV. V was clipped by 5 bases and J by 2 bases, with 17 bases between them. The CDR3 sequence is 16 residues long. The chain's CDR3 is CASSGRGGTSTDTQYF. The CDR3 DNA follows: TGTGCCAGCAGCGGCAGGGGAGGCACTTCCACAGATACGCAGTATTTT.

In nucleotides, the CDR3 is TGTGCCAGCAGAAGCGGTCGGATTACAGGCGGGGAGCTGTTTTTT. This encodes CASRSGRITGGELFF. This chain connects TRBV6-5 to TRBJ2-2, with D perhaps assigned TRBD1 or TRBD2 (5 bases each). Germline V gene data show CDR1 as MNHEY and CDR2 as SVGAGI. The V gene lost 6 bases and the J gene lost 7 bases, with 18 bases spanning the gap. CDR3 length: 15 amino acids.

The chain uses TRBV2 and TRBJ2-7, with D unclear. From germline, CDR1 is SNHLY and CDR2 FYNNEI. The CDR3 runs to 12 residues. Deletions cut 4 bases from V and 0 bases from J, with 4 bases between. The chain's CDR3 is CASSATSYEQYF. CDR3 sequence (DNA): TGTGCCAGCAGTGCGACCTCCTACGAGCAGTACTTC.

The CDR3 DNA is TGTGCCAGTAGTGCGGTTTCCTACGAGCAGTACTTC. Protein sequence: CASSAVSYEQYF. The chain carries TRBV19 and TRBJ2-7; D remains ambiguous. This CDR3 region has 12 residues. V lost 5 bases and J lost 1, with 6 bases in between. Germline values: CDR1 LNHDA, CDR2 SQIVND (reference sequence). The full variable domain, with the rest looked up from reference TRBV19 and TRBJ2-7, is DGGITQSPKYLFRKEGQNVTLSCEQNLNHDAMYWYRQDPGQGLRLIYYSQIVNDFQKGDIAEGYSVSREKKESFPLTVTSAQKNPTAFYLCASSAVSYEQYFGPGTRLTVT.

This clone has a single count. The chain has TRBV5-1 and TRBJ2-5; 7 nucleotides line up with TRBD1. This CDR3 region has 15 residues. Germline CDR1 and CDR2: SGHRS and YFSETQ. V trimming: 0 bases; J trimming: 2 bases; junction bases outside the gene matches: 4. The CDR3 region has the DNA TGCGCCAGCAGCTTGGGACAGGGCTGGCAAGAGACCCAGTACTTC. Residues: CASSLGQGWQETQYF. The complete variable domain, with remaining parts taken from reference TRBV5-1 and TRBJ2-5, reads KAGVTQTPRYLIKTRGQQVTLSCSPISGHRSVSWYQQTPGQGLQFLFEYFSETQRNKGNFPGRFSGRQFSNSRSEMNVSTLELGDSALYLCASSLGQGWQETQYFGPGTRLLVL.

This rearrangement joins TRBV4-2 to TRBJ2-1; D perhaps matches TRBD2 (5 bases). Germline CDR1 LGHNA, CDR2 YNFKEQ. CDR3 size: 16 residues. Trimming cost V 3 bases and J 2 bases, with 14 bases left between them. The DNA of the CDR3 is TGTGCCAGCAGCCAGGAATTTCGGACTCCCTACAATGAGCAGTTCTTC. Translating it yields CASSQEFRTPYNEQFF.

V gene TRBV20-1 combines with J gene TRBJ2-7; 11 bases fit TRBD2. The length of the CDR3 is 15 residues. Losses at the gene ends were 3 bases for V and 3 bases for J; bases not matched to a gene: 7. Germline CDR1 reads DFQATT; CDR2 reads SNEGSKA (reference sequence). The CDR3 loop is CSASLLLAGVYEQYF. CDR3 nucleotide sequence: TGCAGTGCTAGTCTCTTACTAGCGGGAGTCTACGAGCAGTACTTC.

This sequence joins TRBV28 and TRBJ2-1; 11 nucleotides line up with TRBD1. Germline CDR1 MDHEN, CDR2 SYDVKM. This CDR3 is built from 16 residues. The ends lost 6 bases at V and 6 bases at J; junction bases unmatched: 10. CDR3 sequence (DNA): TGTGCCAGCAGAGCCGGGACAGGGGGTAGAGCCAATGAGCAGTTCTTC. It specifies CASRAGTGGRANEQFF.

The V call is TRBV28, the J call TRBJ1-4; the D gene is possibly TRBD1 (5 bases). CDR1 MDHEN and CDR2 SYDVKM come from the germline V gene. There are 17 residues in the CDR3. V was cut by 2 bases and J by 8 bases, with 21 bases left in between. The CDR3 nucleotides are TGTGCCAGCAGTTTAGTGGCCAGTACGGGGCCGGCAGAAAAACTGTTTTTT. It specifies CASSLVASTGPAEKLFF.

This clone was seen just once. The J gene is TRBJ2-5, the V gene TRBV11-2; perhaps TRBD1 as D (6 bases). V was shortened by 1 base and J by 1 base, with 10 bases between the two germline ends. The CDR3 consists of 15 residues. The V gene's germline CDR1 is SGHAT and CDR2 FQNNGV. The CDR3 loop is CASSLGGHFQETQYF. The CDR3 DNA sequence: TGTGCCAGCAGCTTAGGGGGACATTTCCAAGAGACCCAGTACTTC.

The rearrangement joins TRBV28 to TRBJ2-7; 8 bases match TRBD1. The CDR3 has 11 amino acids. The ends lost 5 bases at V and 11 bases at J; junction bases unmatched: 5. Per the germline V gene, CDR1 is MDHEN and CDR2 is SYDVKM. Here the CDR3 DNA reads TGTGCCAGCAGTCGTTCAGGGGGCGAGTACTTC. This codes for CASSRSGGEYF.

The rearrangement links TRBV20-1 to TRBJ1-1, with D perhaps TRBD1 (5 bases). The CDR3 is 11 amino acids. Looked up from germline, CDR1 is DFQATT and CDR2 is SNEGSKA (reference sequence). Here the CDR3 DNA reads TGCAGGGCGGGAGCGGGGGAAAAAGCTTTCTTT. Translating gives CRAGAGEKAFF.

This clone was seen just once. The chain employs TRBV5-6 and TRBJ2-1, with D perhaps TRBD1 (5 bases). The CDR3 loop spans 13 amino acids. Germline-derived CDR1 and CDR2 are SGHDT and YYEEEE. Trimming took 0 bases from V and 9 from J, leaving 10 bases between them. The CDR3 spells CASSLDRTGEQFF. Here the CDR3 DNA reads TGTGCCAGCAGCTTGGACAGGACGGGTGAGCAGTTCTTC. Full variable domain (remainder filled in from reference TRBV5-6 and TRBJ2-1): DAGVTQSPTHLIKTRGQQVTLRCSPKSGHDTVSWYQQALGQGPQFIFQYYEEEERQRGNFPDRFSGHQFPNYSSELNVNALLLGDSALYLCASSLDRTGEQFFGPGTRLTVL.